One sample yielded the 3 T cell receptor beta chains listed below, sequenced in a study of blood T cell repertoires in COVID-19. TCRdb's copy holds only in-frame clones and misses some; the assay was immunoSEQ multiplex PCR. The table has some 160,000 clones, around 80% seen once. The sequencing input was peripheral blood. These receptors came from a woman aged 50 to 60 with acute or convalescent COVID-19.

This rearrangement joins TRBV2 to TRBJ2-1, with 9 bases identical to TRBD2. Germline CDR1 reads SNHLY; CDR2 reads FYNNEI. With V trimmed by 7 bases and J by 4 bases, 14 bases remained unmatched. The CDR3 has 17 amino acids. The CDR3 reads CASKETRGGGLYNEQFF. Here the CDR3 DNA reads TGTGCCAGCAAAGAGACTCGCGGGGGGGGGTTATACAATGAGCAGTTCTTC.

The V call is TRBV27, the J call TRBJ2-5; possibly TRBD1 for D (5 bases). In germline, CDR1 is MNHEY, CDR2 SMNVEV (reference sequence). V was shortened by 7 bases and J by 2 bases, with 17 bases between the two germline ends. The CDR3 extends over 15 amino acids. CDR3 DNA: TGTGCCAGCAAGGGGTTTTCATTCGAACAAGAGACCCAGTACTTC. Its translation is CASKGFSFEQETQYF.

This clone has more than one count but fewer than ten. The chain joins TRBV5-1 to TRBJ2-6; D is possibly TRBD1 (6 bases). Trimming took 1 base from V and 4 from J, leaving 12 bases between them. The CDR3 covers 16 residues. The V gene's germline CDR1 is SGHRS and CDR2 YFSETQ. The CDR3 sequence: CASSLSGTTGANVLTF. The CDR3 DNA follows: TGCGCCAGCAGCTTGAGTGGGACAACCGGGGCCAACGTCCTGACTTTC.